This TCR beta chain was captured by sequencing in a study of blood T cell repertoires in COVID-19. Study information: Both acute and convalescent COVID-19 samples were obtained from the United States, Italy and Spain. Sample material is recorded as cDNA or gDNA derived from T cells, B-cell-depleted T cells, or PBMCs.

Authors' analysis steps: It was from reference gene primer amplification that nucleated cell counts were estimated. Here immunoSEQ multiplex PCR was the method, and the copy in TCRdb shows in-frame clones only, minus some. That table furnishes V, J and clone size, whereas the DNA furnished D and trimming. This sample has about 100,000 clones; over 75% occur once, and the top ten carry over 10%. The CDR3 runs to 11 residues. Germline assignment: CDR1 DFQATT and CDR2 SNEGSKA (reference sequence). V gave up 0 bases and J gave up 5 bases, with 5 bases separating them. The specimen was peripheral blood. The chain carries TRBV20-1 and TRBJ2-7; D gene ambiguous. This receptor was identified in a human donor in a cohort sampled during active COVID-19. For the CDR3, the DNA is TGCAGTGCTAGAGATCAGAACGAGCAGTACTTC. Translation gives CSARDQNEQYF.